The 17 T cell receptor beta chains below come from one sample, sequenced in a study of blood T cell repertoires in COVID-19. The method was immunoSEQ multiplex PCR; TCRdb's version includes in-frame clones alone and lacks a portion of them. Of about 59,000 clones listed, approximately 90% were seen once; the top ten hold 16%. Sequencing used peripheral blood. These receptors were obtained from a man older than 75 with acute or convalescent COVID-19.

The chain links TRBV5-1 to TRBJ2-3; D gene ambiguous. The length of the CDR3 is 12 residues. V lost 0 bases and J lost 11, with 10 bases in between. From germline, CDR1 is SGHRS and CDR2 YFSETQ. The CDR3 is CASSLADSKQYF. The CDR3 DNA reads TGCGCCAGCAGCTTGGCAGATTCCAAGCAGTATTTT.

This sequence joins TRBV4-2 and TRBJ2-2, with D possibly matching TRBD1 (7 bases). The V gene lost 4 bases and the J gene lost 2 bases, with 20 bases spanning the gap. Germline CDR1 is LGHNA and CDR2 is YNFKEQ. This CDR3 contains 18 residues. CDR3 loop: CASSRTPPQGGNTGELFF. The CDR3, as DNA: TGTGCCAGCAGCCGAACCCCCCCCCAGGGGGGAAACACCGGGGAGCTGTTTTTT.

This chain links TRBV3-1 (or the pseudogene TRBV3-2) with TRBJ2-5, with TRBD1 identical over 8 bases. The CDR3 runs 14 residues. The V gene end was trimmed by 7 bases and the J gene end by 4 bases; junction bases not matched to a gene: 8. CDR1 is LGHDT and CDR2 is YNNKEL in the germline V gene (reference sequence). The CDR3 coding sequence is TGTGCCAGCACCCAGGGGGCTCCAAGAGAGACCCAGTACTTC. The encoded protein is CASTQGAPRETQYF.

The chain is built from TRBV3-1 (or the pseudogene TRBV3-2) and TRBJ2-5; 9 bases line up with TRBD1. Germline-derived CDR1 and CDR2 are LGHDT and YNNKEL (reference sequence). V lost 1 base to trimming and J lost 3 bases; unmatched junction nucleotides: 3. The CDR3 length is 15 residues. CDR3 nucleotide sequence: TGTGCCAGCAGCCAAGCCGGGACAGGGAAAGAGACCCAGTACTTC. Amino acids: CASSQAGTGKETQYF.

In regard to this clone: Relative to the germline gene, one junction end is altered; a read error may explain this. V usage is TRBV6-1 and J usage is TRBJ2-7, with D perhaps matching TRBD2 (7 bases). This CDR3 spans 16 amino acids. Germline V gene lookup returns CDR1 MNHNS and CDR2 SASEGT. The CDR3 DNA reads as TGTGCCAGCAGTCAAGCTGCGGGGGCTGTCGATTACGAGCAGTACTTC. Protein sequence: CASSQAAGAVDYEQYF.

The rearrangement joins TRBV19 to TRBJ1-5; D not certain. This CDR3 comprises 13 residues. Germline CDR1 LNHDA, CDR2 SQIVND (reference sequence). V lost 8 bases and J lost 7, with 15 bases in between. CDR3: CASSSGMQQPQHF. CDR3 in DNA: TGTGCCAGTTCCTCCGGGATGCAACAGCCCCAGCATTTT.

This chain uses TRBV12-2 with TRBJ2-2; the table gives TRBD2 as D, unverified against the DNA. TRBV12-2 is a known pseudogene. The length of the CDR3 is 17 residues. CDR3 protein: CASRPTVRNANTGELFF. CDR3 nucleotide sequence: TGTGCAAGTCGCCCTACGGTGAGGAACGCTAACACCGGGGAGCTGTTTTTT.

The V gene is TRBV4-1, the J gene TRBJ2-2; weak D call: TRBD2 (5 bases). The CDR3 runs to 14 residues. Germline CDR1 and CDR2: MGHRA and YSYEKL. V was trimmed by 0 bases and J by 5 bases, leaving 7 bases between them. CDR3 nucleotides: TGCGCCAGCAGCCAAGATCCGGGAACCGGGGAGCTGTTTTTT. Its protein is CASSQDPGTGELFF.

The J gene is TRBJ1-2, the V gene TRBV30; 8 positions match TRBD1. The trim removed 0 bases at V and 1 base at J, leaving 4 bases unmatched. This CDR3 has 15 residues. The V gene's germline CDR1 is GTSNPN and CDR2 SVGIG (reference sequence). CDR3 amino acids: CAWSVQGVFNYGYTF. The CDR3 coding sequence is TGTGCCTGGAGTGTACAGGGGGTTTTTAACTATGGCTACACCTTC.

The chain couples TRBV5-1 to TRBJ2-6; TRBD1 agrees at 9 bases. This CDR3 has 18 residues. J was trimmed by 3 bases and V by 2 bases; bases with no gene match: 9. The V gene's germline CDR1 is SGHRS and CDR2 YFSETQ. The CDR3 here is CASSFAGTGSGGANVLTF. Here the CDR3 DNA reads TGCGCCAGCAGCTTCGCCGGGACAGGGAGCGGTGGGGCCAACGTCCTGACTTTC.

The CDR3 sequence: CASSPRQGPKNIQYF. In DNA form, the CDR3 reads TGTGCCAGCAGTCCTAGACAGGGTCCCAAAAACATTCAGTACTTC. The rearrangement uses TRBV27 and TRBJ2-4; 7 bases are a match to TRBD1. The CDR3 is 15 residues long. Germline loops: CDR1 MNHEY, CDR2 SMNVEV (reference sequence). Unmatched junction bases numbered 6, after V lost 5 bases and J lost 2 bases.

This chain uses TRBV7-9 with TRBJ2-2; TRBD2 matches at 8 bases. The CDR3 totals 15 residues. Germline trimming cut 5 bases from V and 6 bases from J; bases unmatched to any gene: 8. Germline loops: CDR1 SEHNR, CDR2 FQNEAQ (reference sequence). The CDR3 sequence is CASSTLAGGPGELFF. As DNA, the CDR3 is TGTGCCAGCAGCACCCTGGCGGGGGGTCCCGGGGAGCTGTTTTTT.

This chain connects TRBV3-1 (or the pseudogene TRBV3-2) to TRBJ2-7; D remains unclear. Germline lookup yields CDR1 LGHDT and CDR2 YNNKEL (reference sequence). The V end was cut by 1 base, the J end by 6 bases, with 19 bases between. The CDR3 is 16 amino acids. The CDR3 sequence: CASSQVPGPRGSEQYF. The DNA of the CDR3 is TGTGCCAGCAGCCAAGTACCGGGTCCCCGAGGCTCCGAGCAGTACTTC.

The chain carries TRBV28 and TRBJ1-5, with TRBD1 matching over 11 bases. This CDR3 spans 16 amino acids. Losses at the gene ends were 7 bases for V and 2 bases for J; bases not matched to a gene: 7. The germline V gene encodes CDR1 MDHEN and CDR2 SYDVKM. The CDR3 here is CASNPTGQGGNQPQHF. The CDR3 nucleotides are TGTGCCAGCAACCCAACGGGACAGGGGGGCAATCAGCCCCAGCATTTT.

V and J are TRBV2 and TRBJ1-4; 7 nucleotides line up with TRBD1. This CDR3 spans 15 amino acids. The germline V gene encodes CDR1 SNHLY and CDR2 FYNNEI. Trimming at V came to 6 bases and at J to 5 bases, leaving 9 bases not matched to a gene. CDR3 DNA sequence: TGTGCCAGCAGCCTCAGACAGGGACTCAATGAAAAACTGTTTTTT. Translating gives CASSLRQGLNEKLFF.

The chain combines TRBV5-1 with TRBJ2-1; D uncertain. CDR3 length equals 13 residues. Trimming pared 4 bases from V and 9 bases from J, leaving 14 bases between. Germline V lookup: CDR1 SGHRS, CDR2 YFSETQ. The CDR3 spells CASSLGSETEQFF. CDR3 bases: TGCGCCAGCAGCCTGGGTTCGGAGACTGAGCAGTTCTTC. Full variable domain (missing parts from reference TRBV5-1 and TRBJ2-1): KAGVTQTPRYLIKTRGQQVTLSCSPISGHRSVSWYQQTPGQGLQFLFEYFSETQRNKGNFPGRFSGRQFSNSRSEMNVSTLELGDSALYLCASSLGSETEQFFGPGTRLTVL.

The CDR3 nucleotides read TGTGCCATCAGCCTAGGACAGGGTATAGGCTCTGGGGCCAACGTCCTGACTTTC. It yields the protein CAISLGQGIGSGANVLTF. The chain employs TRBV10-3 and TRBJ2-6; 8 bases agree with TRBD1. Germline V gene lookup returns CDR1 ENHRY and CDR2 SYGVKD. V lost 6 bases, J lost 0 bases, and 10 bases stayed unmatched. The CDR3 sequence is 18 residues long.